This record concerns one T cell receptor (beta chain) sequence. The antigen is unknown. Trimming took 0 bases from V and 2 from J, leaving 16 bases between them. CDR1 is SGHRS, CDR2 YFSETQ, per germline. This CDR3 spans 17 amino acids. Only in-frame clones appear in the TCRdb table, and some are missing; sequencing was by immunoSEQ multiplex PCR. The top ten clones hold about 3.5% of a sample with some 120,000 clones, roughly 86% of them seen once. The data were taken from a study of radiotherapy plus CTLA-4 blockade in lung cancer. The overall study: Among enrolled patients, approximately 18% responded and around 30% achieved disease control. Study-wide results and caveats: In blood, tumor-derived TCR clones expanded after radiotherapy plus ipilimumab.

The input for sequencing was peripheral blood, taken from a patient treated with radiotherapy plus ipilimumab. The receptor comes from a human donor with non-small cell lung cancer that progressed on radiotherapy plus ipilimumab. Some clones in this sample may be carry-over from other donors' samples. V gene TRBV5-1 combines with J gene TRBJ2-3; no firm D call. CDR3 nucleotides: TGCGCCAGCAGCTTGGCCCCGATTGGGCAGGACACAGATACGCAGTATTTT. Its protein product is CASSLAPIGQDTDTQYF.